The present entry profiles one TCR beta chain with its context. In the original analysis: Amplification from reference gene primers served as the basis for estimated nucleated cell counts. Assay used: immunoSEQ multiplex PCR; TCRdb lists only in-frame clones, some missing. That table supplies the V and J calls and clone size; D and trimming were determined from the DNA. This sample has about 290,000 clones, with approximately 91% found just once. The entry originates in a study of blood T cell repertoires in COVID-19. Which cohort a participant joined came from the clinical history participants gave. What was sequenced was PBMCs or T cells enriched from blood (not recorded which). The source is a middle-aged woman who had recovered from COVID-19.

In DNA form, the CDR3 reads TGTGCCAGCACGGACACAGGGGTTTATGAAAAACTGTTTTTT. It encodes CASTDTGVYEKLFF. The V gene is TRBV18, the J gene TRBJ1-4; 7 bases align to TRBD1. CDR3 length: 14 amino acids. Losses at the gene ends were 8 bases for V and 6 bases for J; bases not matched to a gene: 9. Germline V gene lookup returns CDR1 KGHSH and CDR2 LQKENI.